A single sample gave rise to the 21 T cell receptor beta chains below, sequenced in a study of T cell responses to AZD1222 COVID-19 vaccine. Assay used: immunoSEQ multiplex PCR; TCRdb lists only in-frame clones, some missing. The profile shows about 130,000 clones, about 90% of them singletons. Sequenced material: peripheral blood, taken on day 0 of AZD1222 vaccination. These receptors all stem from an adult in good health.

This clone was seen a few times. The genes are TRBV28 and TRBJ1-6; D remains ambiguous. CDR3 length: 17 amino acids. Germline CDR1 MDHEN, CDR2 SYDVKM. Between the trimmed V and J ends, which lost 1 base and 6 bases, there was a span of 16 bases. The DNA for the CDR3 is TGTGCCAGCAGTTTATCCCCGACGACGACCCGTAATTCACCCCTCCACTTT. Translation gives CASSLSPTTTRNSPLHF.

The rearrangement uses TRBV18 and TRBJ1-1, with 9 bases identical to TRBD1. J gave up 1 base and V 5 bases, and 5 bases lay outside the gene matches. This CDR3 contains 15 residues. CDR1 and CDR2 from the germline V gene are KGHSH and LQKENI. For the CDR3, the DNA is TGTGCCAGCTCAAGGGGGGGACAGGGGAACACTGAAGCTTTCTTT. Its protein is CASSRGGQGNTEAFF.

This chain uses TRBV19 with TRBJ1-2, with 9 bases identical to TRBD1. V trimming: 4 bases; J trimming: 4 bases; junction bases outside the gene matches: 4. Looked up from germline, CDR1 is LNHDA and CDR2 is SQIVND (reference sequence). The CDR3 runs to 14 residues. CDR3 nucleotides: TGTGCCAGTAGTAAATCGGGACAGGGCTATGGCTACACCTTC. Its translation: CASSKSGQGYGYTF.

This chain joins TRBV5-1 and TRBJ2-1, with a possible D match to TRBD2 (5 bases). CDR3 size: 14 residues. V gave up 6 bases and J gave up 8 bases, with 18 bases separating them. Germline V gives CDR1 SGHRS, CDR2 YFSETQ. The CDR3, as DNA: TGCGCCAGCATGAGGTTTGCGGGCGCGGATGAGCAGTTCTTC. Amino acid sequence: CASMRFAGADEQFF.

This CDR3 reads CATSLNSGNIQYF. The DNA for the CDR3 is TGTGCCACCAGTTTAAACTCGGGGAACATTCAGTACTTC. The chain carries TRBV24-1 and TRBJ2-4; a weak D match, TRBD2 (5 bases). Germline V gene data show CDR1 as KGHDR and CDR2 as SFDVKD. V shed 6 bases and J shed 7 bases, with 12 bases lying between them. The CDR3 length is 13 residues.

This clone showed up just once. The J gene is TRBJ1-3, the V gene TRBV6-5; D gene unclear. Trimming removed 7 bases at V and 4 bases at J, with 5 bases between. Germline assignment: CDR1 MNHEY and CDR2 SVGAGI. The CDR3 has 11 amino acids. This CDR3 reads CASTMGNTIYF. CDR3 in DNA: TGTGCCAGCACTATGGGAAACACCATATATTTT.

J is TRBJ2-3 and V is TRBV5-8; 14 bases match TRBD2. The CDR3 is 17 amino acids. CDR1 is SGHTS, CDR2 YDEGEE, per germline. Germline trimming cut 4 bases from V and 5 bases from J; bases unmatched to any gene: 9. This CDR3 is CASSLRLAGGRKDTQYF. In DNA form, the CDR3 reads TGTGCCAGCAGCCTCAGACTAGCGGGGGGGCGTAAAGATACGCAGTATTTT.

The V gene is TRBV7-8, the J gene TRBJ1-5, with a possible D match to TRBD1 (6 bases). In germline, CDR1 is SGHVS, CDR2 FQNEAQ. The CDR3 extends over 16 amino acids. V lost 1 base and J 9 bases, leaving 19 bases between the germline ends. CDR3 in DNA: TGTGCCAGCAGCTTAGGGACAGACCCCCTCCAAGTGCCCCAGCATTTT. Amino acid sequence: CASSLGTDPLQVPQHF.

V is TRBV5-1 and J is TRBJ2-5; D is possibly TRBD1 (6 bases). V was shortened by 3 bases and J by 1 base, with 10 bases between the two germline ends. This CDR3 is built from 14 residues. Germline V gene sequence: CDR1 SGHRS, CDR2 YFSETQ. The CDR3 DNA follows: TGCGCCAGCAGCTCGGGACAAGTCCAAGAGACCCAGTACTTC. Amino acid sequence: CASSSGQVQETQYF.

This rearrangement joins TRBV11-2 to TRBJ2-7; the D call may be TRBD1 or TRBD2 (5 bases each). V lost 5 bases to trimming and J lost 5 bases, with 16 bases between them. The CDR3 has 14 residues. Germline loops: CDR1 SGHAT, CDR2 FQNNGV. This CDR3 reads CASSRNPGLDEQYF. CDR3 nucleotides: TGTGCCAGCAGCCGGAACCCGGGGCTCGACGAGCAGTACTTC.

CDR3 loop: CASSQEGQGVPDTQYF. For the CDR3, the DNA is TGTGCCAGCAGCCAAGAGGGACAGGGGGTGCCAGATACGCAGTATTTT. The chain joins TRBV3-1 (or the pseudogene TRBV3-2) to TRBJ2-3; 11 nucleotides agree with TRBD1. Germline CDR1 and CDR2: LGHDT and YNNKEL (reference sequence). V shed 0 bases and J 4 bases; nucleotides not matched to a gene: 3. The CDR3 totals 16 residues.

The V gene is TRBV19, the J gene TRBJ1-2; 8 nucleotides line up with TRBD1. V shed 4 bases, J shed 8 bases, and the junction held 15 bases outside the gene matches. Germline V CDR1 and CDR2: LNHDA, SQIVND (reference sequence). CDR3 length: 16 amino acids. DNA of the CDR3: TGTGCCAGTAGTACGGCCCGGGACAGGTTCGAGAACGGCTACACCTTC. Translation gives CASSTARDRFENGYTF. Together with reference TRBV19 and TRBJ1-2, the CDR3 gives the full variable domain: DGGITQSPKYLFRKEGQNVTLSCEQNLNHDAMYWYRQDPGQGLRLIYYSQIVNDFQKGDIAEGYSVSREKKESFPLTVTSAQKNPTAFYLCASSTARDRFENGYTFGSGTRLTVV.

The chain has TRBV29-1 and TRBJ1-1; 12 nucleotides line up with TRBD1. The CDR3 loop spans 13 amino acids. Trimming cost V 7 bases and J 11 bases; bases outside gene matches: 11. Looked up from germline, CDR1 is SQVTM and CDR2 is ANQGSEA. This CDR3 is CSGGGTGGFGAFF. CDR3 bases: TGCAGCGGAGGTGGGACAGGGGGCTTTGGCGCTTTCTTT.

This chain connects TRBV19 to TRBJ1-5; D unclear. The CDR3 consists of 14 residues. Germline V CDR1 and CDR2: LNHDA, SQIVND (reference sequence). V lost 5 bases to trimming and J lost 2 bases, with 10 bases between them. CDR3 bases: TGTGCCAGTAGTGGGCAGCTGGGCAATCAGCCCCAGCATTTT. Amino acids: CASSGQLGNQPQHF.

The chain recombines TRBV5-1 with TRBJ2-7; TRBD1 aligns across 9 bases. V shed 1 base and J 1 base; nucleotides not matched to a gene: 9. Germline CDR1 reads SGHRS; CDR2 reads YFSETQ. This CDR3 contains 17 residues. The CDR3 is CASSLLWLGQGSYEQYF. The CDR3 coding sequence is TGCGCCAGCAGCTTGTTGTGGTTGGGACAGGGATCCTACGAGCAGTACTTC.

This chain connects TRBV19 to TRBJ1-3, with D perhaps matching TRBD1 (6 bases). Germline V CDR1 and CDR2: LNHDA, SQIVND (reference sequence). V lost 4 bases, J lost 3 bases, and 13 bases lay in between. The CDR3 is 15 residues long. The CDR3 spells CASSNGGTFGNTIYF. CDR3 in DNA: TGTGCCAGTAGTAACGGCGGGACATTTGGAAACACCATATATTTT. The full variable domain, with the rest looked up from reference TRBV19 and TRBJ1-3, is DGGITQSPKYLFRKEGQNVTLSCEQNLNHDAMYWYRQDPGQGLRLIYYSQIVNDFQKGDIAEGYSVSREKKESFPLTVTSAQKNPTAFYLCASSNGGTFGNTIYFGEGSWLTVV.

The gene calls are TRBV19 and TRBJ1-1; no firm D call. Germline V gene data show CDR1 as LNHDA and CDR2 as SQIVND (reference sequence). The CDR3 covers 14 residues. V was clipped by 3 bases and J by 4 bases, with 12 bases between them. The CDR3 here is CASSISEGGTEAFF. The CDR3 DNA is TGTGCCAGTAGTATTTCGGAGGGAGGCACTGAAGCTTTCTTT.

The chain combines TRBV15 with TRBJ1-5; 7 positions agree with TRBD1. V shed 3 bases, J shed 2 bases, and the junction held 4 bases outside the gene matches. CDR1 is LNHNV, CDR2 YYDKDF, per germline (reference sequence). This CDR3 is built from 15 residues. The CDR3 DNA reads TGTGCCACCAGCAGGCAGGGGGGGGGCAATCAGCCCCAGCATTTT. Amino acids: CATSRQGGGNQPQHF.

The V and J genes are TRBV7-9 and TRBJ2-1; D gene unclear. V shed 5 bases and J shed 8 bases, with 7 bases lying between them. Germline-derived CDR1 and CDR2 are SEHNR and FQNEAQ (reference sequence). The CDR3 spans 11 residues. The CDR3 is CASSRADEQFF. The CDR3 DNA sequence: TGTGCCAGCAGCCGAGCTGATGAGCAGTTCTTC.

This chain joins TRBV7-8 and TRBJ1-6, with a tentative D call TRBD1 (6 bases). The V gene lost 5 bases and the J gene lost 7 bases, with 21 bases spanning the gap. The CDR3 spans 17 residues. Germline CDR1 and CDR2: SGHVS and FQNEAQ. CDR3 protein: CASSRGGGQRVNSPLHF. The CDR3 bases are TGTGCCAGCAGCCGCGGGGGGGGGCAAAGGGTAAATTCACCCCTCCACTTT.

The chain uses TRBV5-1 and TRBJ2-2, with TRBD2 identical over 9 bases. Germline assignment: CDR1 SGHRS and CDR2 YFSETQ. The V gene end was trimmed by 3 bases and the J gene end by 2 bases; junction bases not matched to a gene: 8. This CDR3 is built from 17 residues. CDR3 in DNA: TGCGCCAGCAGCTACCCATCTAGCGGGGAAAACACCGGGGAGCTGTTTTTT. This gives the protein CASSYPSSGENTGELFF.